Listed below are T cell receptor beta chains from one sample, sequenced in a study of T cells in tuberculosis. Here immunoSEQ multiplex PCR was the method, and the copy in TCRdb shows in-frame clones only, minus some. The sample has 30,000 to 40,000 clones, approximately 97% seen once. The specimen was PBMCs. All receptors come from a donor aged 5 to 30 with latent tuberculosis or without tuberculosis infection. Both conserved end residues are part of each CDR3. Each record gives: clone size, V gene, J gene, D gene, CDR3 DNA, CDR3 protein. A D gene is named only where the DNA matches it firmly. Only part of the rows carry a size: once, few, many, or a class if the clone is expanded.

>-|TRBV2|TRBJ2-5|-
TGTGCCAGCAAGGGATCAGGGGAAGAGACCCAGTACTTC
CASKGSGEETQYF
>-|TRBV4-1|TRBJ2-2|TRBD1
TGCGCCAGCAGTTACAGGGGCTTTACCGGGGAGCTGTTTTTT
CASSYRGFTGELFF
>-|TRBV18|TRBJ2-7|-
TGTGCCAGCTCAGGCGGGACGCCGCCCCACAGCTACGAGCAGTACTTC
CASSGGTPPHSYEQYF
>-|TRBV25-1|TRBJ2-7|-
TGTGCCAGCAGTGAATATGGTTTACGGGGATACGAGCAGTACTTC
CASSEYGLRGYEQYF
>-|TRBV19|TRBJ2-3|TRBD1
TGTGCCAGTAGTATGGGACAGGGGGCGGATACGCAGTATTTT
CASSMGQGADTQYF
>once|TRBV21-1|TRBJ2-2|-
TGTGCCAGCAGCAGGGGACAGGGGGTCAACACCGGGGAGCTGTTTTTT
CASSRGQGVNTGELFF
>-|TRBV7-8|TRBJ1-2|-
TGTGCCAGCAGCAGCGAAGACGGGAACTATGGCTACACCTTC
CASSSEDGNYGYTF
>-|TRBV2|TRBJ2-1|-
TGTGCCAGCAGGGAGGAGGGGAATGAGCAGTTCTTC
CASREEGNEQFF
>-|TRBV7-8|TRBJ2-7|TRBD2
TGTGCCAGCAGCCGGATGGGGGGGACGACCTACGAGCAGTACTTC
CASSRMGGTTYEQYF
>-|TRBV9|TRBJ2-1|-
TGTGCCAGCAGCGTAGGGGCTCCCTACAATGAGCAGTTCTTC
CASSVGAPYNEQFF
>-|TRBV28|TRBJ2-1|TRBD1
TGTGCCAGCAGTTTCCGGGACAGGGGGCTCCATGAGCAGTTCTTC
CASSFRDRGLHEQFF
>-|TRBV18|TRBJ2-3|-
TGTGCCAGCTCACCACTAAGGGGAAAAGCAACAGATACGCAGTATTTT
CASSPLRGKATDTQYF
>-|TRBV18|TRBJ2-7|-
TGTGCCAGCTCACCAGTACGGGCCGACAGCCCCTACGAGCAGTACTTC
CASSPVRADSPYEQYF
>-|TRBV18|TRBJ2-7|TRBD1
TGTGCCAGCTCACCGGGACAGGGTCTTTCCGAGCAGTACTTC
CASSPGQGLSEQYF
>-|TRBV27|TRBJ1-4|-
TGTGCCAGCAGTTTATCGGGTGCTTTCGGGGAAAAACTGTTTTTT
CASSLSGAFGEKLFF
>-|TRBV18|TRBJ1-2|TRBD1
TGTGCCAGCTCACTGACAGGGACTAACTATGGCTACACCTTC
CASSLTGTNYGYTF
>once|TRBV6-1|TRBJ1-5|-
TGTGCCAGCAGAATAACAGGGTCCCCTGATCAGCCCCAGCATTTT
CASRITGSPDQPQHF
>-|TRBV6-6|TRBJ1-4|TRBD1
TGTGCCAGCAGTACAGGGGGCTTTACTAATGAAAAACTGTTTTTT
CASSTGGFTNEKLFF
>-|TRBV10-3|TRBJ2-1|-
TGTGCCATCAGTGGGAGTGGTGAGGGAGGTTTCTCGGATGTCGATGAGCAGTTCTTC
CAISGSGEGGFSDVDEQFF
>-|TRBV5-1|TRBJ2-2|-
TGCGCCAGCAGAAAGCCGGGATCGGCAGGCGGTGGGGAGCTGTTTTTT
CASRKPGSAGGGELFF
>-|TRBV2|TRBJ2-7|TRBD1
TGTGCCAGCAGAGTTACGACAGGGGCCTACGAGCAGTACTTC
CASRVTTGAYEQYF
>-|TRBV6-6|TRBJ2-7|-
TGTGCCAGCAGTGCGACAGGTACTAGCTCCTACGAGCAGTACTTC
CASSATGTSSYEQYF
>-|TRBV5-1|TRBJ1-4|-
TGCGCCAGCAGCGGGGGACTTAATGAAAAACTGTTTTTT
CASSGGLNEKLFF
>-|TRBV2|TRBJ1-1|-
TGTGCCAGCAGTGTTGAAGGGGGAACTGAAGCTTTCTTT
CASSVEGGTEAFF
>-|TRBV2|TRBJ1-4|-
TGTGCCAGCCGTCGCCGGGACACAACTAATGAAAAACTGTTTTTT
CASRRRDTTNEKLFF
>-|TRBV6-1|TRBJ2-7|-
TGTGCCAGCAGTGCCACTGGACTGACCTACGAGCAGTACTTC
CASSATGLTYEQYF
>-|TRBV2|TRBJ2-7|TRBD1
TGTGCCAGCAGCTTCCCTAGACAGGGTAGCTACGAGCAGTACTTC
CASSFPRQGSYEQYF
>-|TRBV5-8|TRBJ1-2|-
TGTGCCAGCAGCTTGGTCGCAGGGAGGGCGGACTATGGCTACACCTTC
CASSLVAGRADYGYTF
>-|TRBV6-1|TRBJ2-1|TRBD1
TGTGCCAGCAGTATCCAACCCGGGACAGGGGGCGAGCAGTTCTTC
CASSIQPGTGGEQFF
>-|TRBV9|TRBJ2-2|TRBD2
TGTGCCAGCAGCCCCCAGGTGGACGGGGGGGCTGGCGGGGAGCTGTTTTTT
CASSPQVDGGAGGELFF
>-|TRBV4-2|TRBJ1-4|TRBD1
TGTGCCAGCAGCCACGCATCTTTCCGGGACAGGGTGGCAACTAATGAAAAACTGTTTTTT
CASSHASFRDRVATNEKLFF
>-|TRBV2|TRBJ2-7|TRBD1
TGTGCCAGCAGTGTTAATTTCCGGGACAGGACCTACGAGCAGTACTTC
CASSVNFRDRTYEQYF
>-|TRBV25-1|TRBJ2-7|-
TGTGCCAGCAGTGAATTCGACAGGTTTTACGAGCAGTACTTC
CASSEFDRFYEQYF
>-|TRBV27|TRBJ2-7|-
TGTGCCAGCAGGCAGCAGGCGACCTCCTACGAGCAGTACTTC
CASRQQATSYEQYF
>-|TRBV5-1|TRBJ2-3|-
TGCGCCAGCGCGACCGAGAGGAGCACAGATACGCAGTATTTT
CASATERSTDTQYF
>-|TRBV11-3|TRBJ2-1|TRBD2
TGTGCCAGCAGCTCCGCGGGGACTAGCGGGGTGTCCACTTACAATGAGCAGTTCTTC
CASSSAGTSGVSTYNEQFF
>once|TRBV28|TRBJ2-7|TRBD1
TGTGCCAGCAGTTTAATGGACAGGGCTGGCGAGCAGTACTTC
CASSLMDRAGEQYF
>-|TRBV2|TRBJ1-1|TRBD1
TGTGCCAGCAGTGAGGAATCCTCGGACAGGGGCGCCTATGGCACTGAAGCTTTCTTT
CASSEESSDRGAYGTEAFF
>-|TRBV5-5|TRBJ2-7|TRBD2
TGTGCCAGCAGCTTGGGAGCTAGCGGGGGGACCTCCTACGAGCAGTACTTC
CASSLGASGGTSYEQYF
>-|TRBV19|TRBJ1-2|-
TGTGCCAGTAGTCCCCAGGTCGGGGATTGGAATGGCTACACCTTC
CASSPQVGDWNGYTF
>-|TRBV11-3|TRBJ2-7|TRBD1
TGTGCCAGCAGCTCTACAGGGGCCCTAACCGAGCAGTACTTC
CASSSTGALTEQYF
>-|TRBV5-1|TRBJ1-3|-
TGCGCCAGCAGCTTGTTGAGTGGTGAGATTGACACCATATATTTT
CASSLLSGEIDTIYF
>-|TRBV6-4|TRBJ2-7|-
TGTGCCAGCAGTGACTCCCGGGGGGAGCAGTACTTC
CASSDSRGEQYF
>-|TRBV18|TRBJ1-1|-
TGTGCCAGCTCCCTGGGGGGGGATGCTGAAGCTTTCTTT
CASSLGGDAEAFF
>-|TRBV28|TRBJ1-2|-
TGTGCCAGCAGGCACCCCGTCCGGGACTATGGCTACACCTTC
CASRHPVRDYGYTF